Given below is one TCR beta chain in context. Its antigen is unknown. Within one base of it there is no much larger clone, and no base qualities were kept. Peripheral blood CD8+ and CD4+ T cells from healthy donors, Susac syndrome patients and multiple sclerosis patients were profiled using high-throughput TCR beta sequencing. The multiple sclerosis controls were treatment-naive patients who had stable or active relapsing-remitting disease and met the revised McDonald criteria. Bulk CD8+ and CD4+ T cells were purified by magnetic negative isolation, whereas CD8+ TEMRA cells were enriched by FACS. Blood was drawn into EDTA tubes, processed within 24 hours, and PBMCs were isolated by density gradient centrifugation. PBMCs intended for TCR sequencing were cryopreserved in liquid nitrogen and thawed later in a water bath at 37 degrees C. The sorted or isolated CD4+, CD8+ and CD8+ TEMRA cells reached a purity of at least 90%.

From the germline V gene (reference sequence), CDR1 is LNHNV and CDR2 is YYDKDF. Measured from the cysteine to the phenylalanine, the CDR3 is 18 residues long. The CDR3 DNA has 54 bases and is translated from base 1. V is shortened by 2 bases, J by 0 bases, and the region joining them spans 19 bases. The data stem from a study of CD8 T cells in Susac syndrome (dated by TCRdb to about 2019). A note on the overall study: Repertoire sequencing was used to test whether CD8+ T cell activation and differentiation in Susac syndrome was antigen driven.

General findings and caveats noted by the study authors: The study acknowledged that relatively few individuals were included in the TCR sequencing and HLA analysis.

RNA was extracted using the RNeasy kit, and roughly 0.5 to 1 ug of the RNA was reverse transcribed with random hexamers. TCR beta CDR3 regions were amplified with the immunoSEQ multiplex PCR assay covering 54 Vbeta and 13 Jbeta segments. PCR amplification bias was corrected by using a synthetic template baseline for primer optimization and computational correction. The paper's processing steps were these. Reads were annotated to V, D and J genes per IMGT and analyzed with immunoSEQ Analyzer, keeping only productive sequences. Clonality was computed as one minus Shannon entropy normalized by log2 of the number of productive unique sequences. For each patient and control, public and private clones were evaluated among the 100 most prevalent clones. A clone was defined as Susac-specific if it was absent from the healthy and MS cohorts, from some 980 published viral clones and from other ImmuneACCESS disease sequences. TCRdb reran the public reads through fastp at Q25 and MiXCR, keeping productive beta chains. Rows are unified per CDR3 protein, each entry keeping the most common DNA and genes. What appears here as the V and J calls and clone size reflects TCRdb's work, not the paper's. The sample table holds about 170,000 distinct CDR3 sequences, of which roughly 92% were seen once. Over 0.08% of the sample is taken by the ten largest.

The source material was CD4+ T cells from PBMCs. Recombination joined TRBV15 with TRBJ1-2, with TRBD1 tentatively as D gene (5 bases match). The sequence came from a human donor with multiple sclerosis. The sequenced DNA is TGTGCCACCAGCAGAAAAGGGGTTAACAGTATCTCTAACTATGGCTACACCTTC. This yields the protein CATSRKGVNSISNYGYTF.